This T cell receptor beta chain was obtained from a study of blood T cell repertoires in COVID-19. Across the study: The origin of the acute and convalescent COVID-19 samples was the United States, Italy and Spain.

Per the original data handling: Scientists estimated how many nucleated cells there were by amplifying reference gene primers. Using immunoSEQ multiplex PCR, the repertoire was profiled, and TCRdb retains in-frame clones only, with some absent. V and J calls and clone size are given by that table; D and trimming were obtained from the DNA. The sample consists of approximately 150,000 clones, around 88% of them appearing once. CDR3 length: 15 amino acids. CDR1 is ENHRY, CDR2 SYGVKD, per germline. V lost 7 bases and J lost 0, with 14 bases in between. This chain joins TRBV10-3 and TRBJ2-3; maybe TRBD1 (6 bases). The source is a human donor in a cohort sampled during active COVID-19. What was sequenced was peripheral blood. CDR3 bases: TGTGCCATCAAGGCAGGGGCCCTTAGCACAGATACGCAGTATTTT. This translates into CAIKAGALSTDTQYF.